A single T cell receptor beta chain is shown here with its context. The antigen is undetermined. This sample stems from a study of T cell responses to AZD1222 COVID-19 vaccine. Study in general: The analysis combined second doses at about 4 or about 12 weeks. Study-wide findings and caveats: Just 5 to 7 people given AZD1222 tested seropositive at baseline.

The V gene's germline CDR1 is MDHEN and CDR2 SYDVKM. The V gene lost 5 bases and the J gene lost 8 bases, with 21 bases spanning the gap. The CDR3 length is 15 residues. Assay: immunoSEQ multiplex PCR; the TCRdb copy retains only in-frame clones and omits some. The sample includes over 150,000 clones, 75% to 90% of them seen just once. The V and J genes are TRBV28 and TRBJ1-2; D uncertain. The clonotype comes from an adult in good health. Sequencing used peripheral blood, obtained on day 0 of AZD1222 vaccination. The CDR3 coding sequence is TGTGCCAGCAGTCACACTCTTAGACGGAGTATAGGCTACACCTTC. Translation: CASSHTLRRSIGYTF.